One and the same sample provided the 24 T cell receptor beta chains below, sequenced in a study of blood T cell repertoires in COVID-19. Only in-frame clones appear in the TCRdb table, and some are missing; sequencing was by immunoSEQ multiplex PCR. The data contain about 130,000 clones, approximately 84% of them singletons. Sequences were obtained from peripheral blood. These receptors were collected from a man between 60 and 70 years old with acute or convalescent COVID-19.

The rearrangement links TRBV3-1 (or the pseudogene TRBV3-2) to TRBJ2-3; 10 positions match TRBD2. CDR1 LGHDT and CDR2 YNNKEL come from the germline V gene (reference sequence). The CDR3 loop spans 17 amino acids. Germline trimming cut 4 bases from V and 2 bases from J; bases unmatched to any gene: 9. The chain's CDR3 is CASSPRLAGVATDTQYF. The CDR3 region has the DNA TGTGCCAGCAGCCCCCGCCTAGCGGGGGTCGCCACAGATACGCAGTATTTT.

This clone has only one observation. V gene TRBV6-5 combines with J gene TRBJ1-1; D is possibly TRBD1 (5 bases). Germline lookup yields CDR1 MNHEY and CDR2 SVGAGI. V lost 5 bases and J lost 2, with 15 bases in between. This CDR3 is 15 amino acids long. CDR3 loop: CASSKSTGINTEAFF. The CDR3 DNA is TGTGCCAGCAGTAAATCAACAGGAATCAACACTGAAGCTTTCTTT.

The V gene is TRBV6-1, the J gene TRBJ1-2; TRBD1 agrees at 9 bases. With 3 bases clipped from V and 11 bases from J, the junction kept 7 bases outside the gene matches. Per germline, CDR1 MNHNS and CDR2 SASEGT. The CDR3 spans 13 residues. The CDR3 coding sequence is TGTGCCAGCAGTGAGGGGACAGGGATAAGTTACACCTTC. This gives the protein CASSEGTGISYTF.

The CDR3 coding sequence is TGTGCCAGTAGTATCTCCCACGTCCAGGGGGATACAGATACGCAGTATTTT. It specifies CASSISHVQGDTDTQYF. This chain links TRBV19 with TRBJ2-3, with TRBD1 matching over 7 bases. The CDR3 is made up of 17 amino acids. Trimming at V came to 3 bases and at J to 3 bases, leaving 12 bases not matched to a gene. Germline-derived CDR1 and CDR2 are LNHDA and SQIVND (reference sequence).

The V gene is TRBV18, the J gene TRBJ1-3; no firm D call. The V end lost 2 bases, the J end lost 0 bases, and 5 bases lay between the germline ends. This CDR3 region has 14 residues. Germline CDR1 KGHSH, CDR2 LQKENI. The CDR3 sequence: CASSPGGSGNTIYF. In DNA, the CDR3 is TGTGCCAGCTCACCAGGCGGCTCTGGAAACACCATATATTTT.

The V gene is TRBV9, the J gene TRBJ1-1; weak D call: TRBD1 (6 bases). V was cut by 3 bases and J by 6 bases, with 15 bases left in between. Germline V gene lookup returns CDR1 SGDLS and CDR2 YYNGEE. This CDR3 comprises 14 residues. The CDR3 is CASSAQPDRSEAFF. For the CDR3, the DNA is TGTGCCAGCAGCGCACAACCTGACAGGTCTGAAGCTTTCTTT.

The rearrangement links TRBV15 to TRBJ2-7, with D unclear. The CDR3 length is 13 residues. The V end was cut by 3 bases, the J end by 3 bases, with 9 bases between. Germline values: CDR1 LNHNV, CDR2 YYDKDF (reference sequence). The CDR3 sequence: CATSRLTGYEQYF. Written as DNA, the CDR3 is TGTGCCACCAGCAGGCTAACCGGCTACGAGCAGTACTTC.

The chain combines TRBV6-9 with TRBJ1-3; D is ambiguous. V lost 3 bases and J lost 0, with 3 bases in between. The CDR3 runs to 13 residues. CDR1 MNHGY and CDR2 SVAAGI come from the germline V gene. This CDR3 reads CASSYRSGNTIYF. The CDR3 nucleotides are TGTGCCAGCAGTTACCGCTCTGGAAACACCATATATTTT.

This clone appeared once. The rearrangement links TRBV10-3 to TRBJ2-1; 10 nucleotides match TRBD2. This CDR3 contains 13 residues. J gave up 8 bases and V 7 bases, and 5 bases lay outside the gene matches. Germline lookup yields CDR1 ENHRY and CDR2 SYGVKD. This CDR3 reads CAITSGSRDEQFF. In DNA form, the CDR3 reads TGTGCCATCACTAGCGGGAGTAGGGATGAGCAGTTCTTC.

The chain uses TRBV7-3 and TRBJ2-7; D is possibly TRBD2 (6 bases). Per the germline V gene, CDR1 is SGHTA and CDR2 is FQGTGA. The length of the CDR3 is 13 residues. Between the trimmed V and J ends, which lost 2 bases and 12 bases, there was a span of 17 bases. The CDR3 region has the DNA TGTGCCAGCAGCTTAGATGTCGGAGGGGTGTCGTACTTC. Residues: CASSLDVGGVSYF.

V usage is TRBV6-5 and J usage is TRBJ1-1; D is undetermined. Germline values: CDR1 MNHEY, CDR2 SVGAGI. Trimming left V 2 bases short and J 5 bases short, with 9 bases between. The CDR3 has 13 residues. The CDR3 reads CASSYDGGTEAFF. CDR3 nucleotide sequence: TGTGCCAGCAGTTACGACGGAGGGACTGAAGCTTTCTTT.

V usage is TRBV27 and J usage is TRBJ1-5, with 8 bases identical to TRBD1. CDR1 and CDR2 from the germline V gene are MNHEY and SMNVEV (reference sequence). The V gene end was trimmed by 2 bases and the J gene end by 6 bases; junction bases not matched to a gene: 3. CDR3 size: 14 residues. CDR3 protein: CASSLQGASQPQHF. Written as DNA, the CDR3 is TGTGCCAGCAGTTTACAGGGGGCGTCTCAGCCCCAGCATTTT.

V is TRBV12-3 or TRBV12-4 and J is TRBJ1-1; no definite D call. The ends were cut back, 2 bases at V and 1 base at J, with 5 bases in the middle. CDR3 length equals 13 residues. The CDR3 DNA is TGTGCCAGCAGTTTATCCGGGAACACTGAAGCTTTCTTT. Translation gives CASSLSGNTEAFF.

The rearrangement uses TRBV5-1 and TRBJ1-3, with TRBD1 matching over 7 bases. The germline CDR1 and CDR2 sequences are SGHRS and YFSETQ. The CDR3 consists of 15 residues. Trimming at V came to 2 bases and at J to 0 bases, leaving 2 bases not matched to a gene. CDR3 sequence reads: CASSFRDSSGNTIYF. CDR3 nucleotides: TGCGCCAGCAGCTTCAGGGACAGCTCTGGAAACACCATATATTTT.

The chain joins TRBV6-2 or TRBV6-3 to TRBJ1-6; TRBD1 matches at 7 bases. The J segment lost 3 bases and the V segment lost 5 bases, leaving 7 bases of the junction unmatched. Per germline, CDR1 MNHEY and CDR2 SVGEGT. The CDR3 consists of 16 residues. The CDR3 is CASSPARDSYNSPLHF. The CDR3 region has the DNA TGTGCCAGCAGTCCAGCCCGGGACAGCTATAATTCACCCCTCCACTTT.

The chain employs TRBV7-9 and TRBJ1-4, with no clear D. From germline, CDR1 is SEHNR and CDR2 FQNEAQ (reference sequence). Trimming took off 0 bases at V and 3 bases at J, with 8 bases between the two ends. CDR3 length: 15 amino acids. CDR3 coding DNA: TGTGCCAGCAGCTTAGCGTCAGGATCTAATGAAAAACTGTTTTTT. Its protein product is CASSLASGSNEKLFF. Variable domain in full (rest from reference TRBV7-9 and TRBJ1-4): DTGVSQNPRHKITKRGQNVTFRCDPISEHNRLYWYRQTLGQGPEFLTYFQNEAQLEKSRLLSDRFSAERPKGSFSTLEIQRTEQGDSAMYLCASSLASGSNEKLFFGSGTQLSVL.

This clone was detected a few times. The same CDR3 also results from other DNA sequences found in this sample. The chain uses TRBV5-1 and TRBJ1-5, with 7 bases matching TRBD1. The V segment lost 2 bases and the J segment 0 bases; nucleotides outside the gene matches: 2. The CDR3 covers 15 residues. The germline CDR1 and CDR2 sequences are SGHRS and YFSETQ. The CDR3 spells CASSFTGDSNQPQHF. In DNA, the CDR3 is TGCGCCAGCAGCTTTACAGGGGATAGCAATCAGCCCCAGCATTTT.

V gene TRBV10-3 combines with J gene TRBJ2-2, with TRBD2 matching over 8 bases. With 10 bases clipped from V and 7 bases from J, the junction kept 11 bases outside the gene matches. Germline CDR1 ENHRY, CDR2 SYGVKD. This CDR3 comprises 14 residues. CDR3 coding DNA: TGTGCCAGCCATCGGGAGGGCCTCGTCGGGGAGCTGTTTTTT. Protein: CASHREGLVGELFF.

The CDR3: CASSLREHGYTF. In nucleotides, the CDR3 is TGTGCCAGCAGTTTAAGGGAGCATGGCTACACCTTC. V and J are TRBV12-3 or TRBV12-4 and TRBJ1-2; D is unresolved. V was clipped by 2 bases and J by 6 bases, with 7 bases between them. The CDR3 has 12 amino acids.

This chain uses TRBV19 with TRBJ2-5; 8 bases fit TRBD1. Germline-derived CDR1 and CDR2 are LNHDA and SQIVND (reference sequence). CDR3 length: 14 residues. V dropped 5 bases and J dropped 5; count of bases not matched to a gene: 7. CDR3 nucleotide sequence: TGTGCCAGTAGTTCCCAGGGGGCCGGGGAGACCCAGTACTTC. Its protein product is CASSSQGAGETQYF.

A single count supports this clone. The V call is TRBV7-8, the J call TRBJ1-5; 8 nucleotides align to TRBD1. Germline V lookup: CDR1 SGHVS, CDR2 FQNEAQ. The CDR3 extends over 18 amino acids. With V trimmed by 5 bases and J by 0 bases, 12 bases remained unmatched. The CDR3 DNA sequence: TGTGCCAGCAGCCTCTGGACAGGGACCCCTTATAGCAATCAGCCCCAGCATTTT. This encodes CASSLWTGTPYSNQPQHF.

This clone came up once. The CDR3 here is CASSNSGGGTDTQYF. The CDR3 DNA sequence: TGTGCCAGCAGCAATAGCGGGGGGGGCACAGATACGCAGTATTTT. V usage is TRBV7-2 and J usage is TRBJ2-3; 11 positions match TRBD2. CDR3 length: 15 residues. From germline, CDR1 is SGHTA and CDR2 FQGNSA. V gave up 5 bases and J gave up 1 base; unmatched junction bases: 2. Drawing the rest from reference TRBV7-2 and TRBJ2-3, the complete variable domain is GAGVSQSPSNKVTEKGKDVELRCDPISGHTALYWYRQSLGQGLEFLIYFQGNSAPDKSGLPSDRFSAERTGGSVSTLTIQRTQQEDSAVYLCASSNSGGGTDTQYFGPGTRLTVL.

The chain joins TRBV10-3 to TRBJ1-6; 10 positions match TRBD1. CDR1 is ENHRY, CDR2 SYGVKD, per germline. The ends lost 8 bases at V and 2 bases at J; junction bases unmatched: 12. The CDR3 has 18 residues. The CDR3 DNA sequence: TGTGCCATCCGCGGGACAGGGGACGTCGGGGCCTATAATTCACCCCTCCACTTT. Its translation is CAIRGTGDVGAYNSPLHF.

V is TRBV11-2 and J is TRBJ2-7; 7 bases line up with TRBD1. Germline CDR1 reads SGHAT; CDR2 reads FQNNGV. V was pared by 4 bases and J by 0 bases, with 6 bases of the junction left unmatched. This CDR3 has 15 residues. CDR3 region: CASSSLDRSSYEQYF. CDR3 bases: TGTGCCAGCAGCTCACTGGACAGGAGCTCCTACGAGCAGTACTTC.